These 20 T cell receptor beta chains share one sample of origin, sequenced in a study of T cell repertoires in cytomegalovirus infection. TCRdb called the reads again in MiXCR, with one record for every CDR3 protein. In the table there are more than 140,000 distinct CDR3 sequences, roughly 6% of which are singletons. Source material: PBMCs. The receptors stem from a human donor in good health (CMV status not recorded). Some clones in this sample may be carry-over from other donors' samples.

The sample holds a few counts of this clonotype. This rearrangement joins TRBV5-4 to TRBJ2-7; 7 bases map to TRBD1. CDR1 and CDR2 (germline): SGHNT, YYREEE (reference sequence). The trim removed 4 bases at V and 4 bases at J, leaving 8 bases unmatched. The CDR3 spans 14 residues. CDR3 bases: TGTGCCAGCAGCGGATCCGGGACAGCATACGAGCAGTACTTC. It yields the protein CASSGSGTAYEQYF.

CDR3 region: CASSQDWGGRDTQYF. The CDR3 DNA follows: TGCGCCAGCAGCCAAGATTGGGGGGGCAGAGATACGCAGTATTTT. The chain couples TRBV4-3 to TRBJ2-3; D may be TRBD2 (7 bases). The ends were cut back, 0 bases at V and 5 bases at J, with 12 bases in the middle. CDR3 size: 15 residues. CDR1 LGHNA and CDR2 YSLEER come from the germline V gene.

At least ten counts were recorded for this clonotype. This sequence joins TRBV4-3 and TRBJ2-7; TRBD2 is a possible D gene (5 bases). Germline V gene sequence: CDR1 LGHNA, CDR2 YSLEER. The length of the CDR3 is 13 residues. Trimming removed 0 bases from V and 3 bases from J, with 6 bases in between. The CDR3 DNA reads as TGCGCCAGCAGCCAAGATCGGGGCTACGAGCAGTACTTC. It encodes CASSQDRGYEQYF.

This clonotype has more than one count but fewer than ten. The rearrangement uses TRBV5-4 and TRBJ1-2; 7 bases align to TRBD1. Looked up from germline, CDR1 is SGHNT and CDR2 is YYREEE (reference sequence). The CDR3 length is 15 residues. The V gene end was trimmed by 1 base and the J gene end by 0 bases; junction bases not matched to a gene: 3. The CDR3 spells CASSLTGDSNYGYTF. The CDR3 nucleotides read TGTGCCAGCAGCTTGACAGGGGATTCTAACTATGGCTACACCTTC.

This clonotype has at least ten counts. The chain combines TRBV28 with TRBJ2-7, with 8 positions matching TRBD1. Germline assignment: CDR1 MDHEN and CDR2 SYDVKM. J gave up 0 bases and V 4 bases, and 8 bases lay outside the gene matches. There are 16 residues in the CDR3. This chain's CDR3 is CASSSHGTGLSYEQYF. Written as DNA, the CDR3 is TGTGCCAGCAGTTCCCATGGGACAGGCCTCTCCTACGAGCAGTACTTC.

This clonotype was counted at least ten times. V is TRBV7-8 and J is TRBJ1-2; tentatively, D is TRBD1 (5 bases). The CDR3 is 13 residues long. The germline V gene encodes CDR1 SGHVS and CDR2 FQNEAQ. V dropped 1 base and J dropped 8 bases, with 11 bases sitting between them. The CDR3 protein is CASSLVRERGYTF. CDR3 coding DNA: TGTGCCAGCAGCTTAGTCAGGGAGAGGGGCTACACCTTC.

V gene TRBV2 combines with J gene TRBJ2-5; TRBD2 aligns across 8 bases. The CDR3 covers 16 residues. Germline-derived CDR1 and CDR2 are SNHLY and FYNNEI. Unmatched junction bases numbered 13, after V lost 7 bases and J lost 3 bases. The CDR3: CASTPQPRGVKETQYF. The CDR3 bases are TGTGCCAGCACCCCCCAACCGCGGGGGGTCAAAGAGACCCAGTACTTC.

The table lists this clonotype with many counts. The rearrangement uses TRBV2 and TRBJ1-6; 8 bases map to TRBD1. The V and J ends lost 8 bases and 2 bases, in that order; junction bases with no gene match: 2. The CDR3 covers 14 residues. Germline-derived CDR1 and CDR2 are SNHLY and FYNNEI. DNA of the CDR3: TGTGCCAGCGAGGACAGGGCCTATAATTCACCCCTCCACTTT. As protein: CASEDRAYNSPLHF.

This clonotype has ten or more counts. The rearrangement uses TRBV5-1 and TRBJ2-1; 7 nucleotides match TRBD1. CDR3 length: 15 amino acids. The V and J ends lost 0 bases and 4 bases, in that order; junction bases with no gene match: 4. The germline V gene has CDR1 SGHRS and CDR2 YFSETQ. The chain's CDR3 is CASSLVGTVYNEQFF. The CDR3 region has the DNA TGCGCCAGCAGCTTGGTTGGGACAGTTTACAATGAGCAGTTCTTC.

The chain carries TRBV27 and TRBJ2-2; D uncertain. Germline CDR1 MNHEY, CDR2 SMNVEV (reference sequence). This CDR3 spans 13 amino acids. Trimming pared 5 bases from V and 5 bases from J, leaving 9 bases between. In DNA, the CDR3 is TGTGCCAGCAGTCCCCGTTTTACCGGGGAGCTGTTTTTT. The encoded protein is CASSPRFTGELFF.

V and J are TRBV5-5 and TRBJ2-5; the match to TRBD1 covers 10 bases. Germline V lookup: CDR1 SGHKS, CDR2 YYEKEE (reference sequence). J was trimmed by 1 base and V by 0 bases; bases with no gene match: 3. The CDR3 runs 16 residues. The CDR3 DNA follows: TGTGCCAGCAGCTTGGCTTGGGACAGGGGCCAAGAGACCCAGTACTTC. It translates to CASSLAWDRGQETQYF.

The V and J genes are TRBV5-1 and TRBJ2-2; D gene ambiguous. Germline values: CDR1 SGHRS, CDR2 YFSETQ. CDR3 length: 15 residues. Trimming pared 2 bases from V and 1 base from J, leaving 9 bases between. CDR3 sequence (DNA): TGCGCCAGCAGCTTAAGGCAGGAGAACACCGGGGAGCTGTTTTTT. Protein sequence: CASSLRQENTGELFF.

The gene calls are TRBV27 and TRBJ2-7; D is possibly TRBD2 (5 bases). The V gene lost 9 bases and the J gene lost 4 bases, with 22 bases spanning the gap. Germline CDR1 and CDR2: MNHEY and SMNVEV (reference sequence). CDR3 size: 15 residues. The chain's CDR3 is CASTIWAGGRYEQYF. CDR3 nucleotide sequence: TGTGCCAGTACCATATGGGCGGGCGGTCGATACGAGCAGTACTTC.

This clonotype was seen repeatedly, ten times or more. The chain links TRBV7-2 to TRBJ1-1, with 7 nucleotides matching TRBD1. This CDR3 is built from 14 residues. V gave up 6 bases and J gave up 1 base; unmatched junction bases: 5. The germline V gene has CDR1 SGHTA and CDR2 FQGNSA. The CDR3 protein is CASSRGQANTEAFF. The CDR3, as DNA: TGTGCCAGCAGTCGAGGACAGGCGAACACTGAAGCTTTCTTT.

The chain is built from TRBV7-9 and TRBJ1-4; D call uncertain. The germline V gene encodes CDR1 SEHNR and CDR2 FQNEAQ (reference sequence). Trimming removed 4 bases from V and 0 bases from J, with 6 bases in between. CDR3 size: 14 residues. CDR3 sequence reads: CASSWEATNEKLFF. The CDR3 nucleotides are TGTGCCAGCAGCTGGGAAGCAACTAATGAAAAACTGTTTTTT. Based on the CDR3 plus reference TRBV7-9 and TRBJ1-4, the full variable domain is DTGVSQNPRHKITKRGQNVTFRCDPISEHNRLYWYRQTLGQGPEFLTYFQNEAQLEKSRLLSDRFSAERPKGSFSTLEIQRTEQGDSAMYLCASSWEATNEKLFFGSGTQLSVL.

This clonotype was seen many times. The chain has TRBV12-3 or TRBV12-4 and TRBJ1-2, with 9 bases lining up with TRBD1. The CDR3 contains 16 residues. V dropped 3 bases and J dropped 2; count of bases not matched to a gene: 7. CDR3 protein: CASSLIQGARNYGYTF. DNA of the CDR3: TGTGCCAGCAGTTTGATACAGGGGGCGCGAAACTATGGCTACACCTTC.

A few counts support this clonotype. J is TRBJ2-6 and V is TRBV4-3; D is possibly TRBD2 (6 bases). V lost 0 bases and J 1 base, leaving 10 bases between the germline ends. CDR1 is LGHNA, CDR2 YSLEER, per germline. The CDR3 is 17 residues long. CDR3 amino acids: CASSQDHAGSGANVLTF. The CDR3 DNA sequence: TGCGCCAGCAGCCAAGATCATGCGGGGTCTGGGGCCAACGTCCTGACTTTC.

This clonotype came up many times. V gene TRBV20-1 combines with J gene TRBJ2-3, with D uncertain. CDR1 and CDR2 from the germline V gene are DFQATT and SNEGSKA (reference sequence). V was shortened by 8 bases and J by 1 base, with 13 bases between the two germline ends. This CDR3 is 13 amino acids long. The CDR3 bases are TGCAGTTTCGGATCACGTGGCACAGATACGCAGTATTTT. It codes for CSFGSRGTDTQYF.

This clonotype occurred a few times. The V gene is TRBV6-6, the J gene TRBJ2-7; D is tentatively TRBD1 or TRBD2 (5 bases each). The CDR3 is 15 amino acids. V shed 6 bases and J shed 3 bases, with 18 bases lying between them. The V gene's germline CDR1 is MNHNY and CDR2 SVGAGI (reference sequence). For the CDR3, the DNA is TGTGCCAGCAGGCTTAGTAGGGACGGCTTCTACGAGCAGTACTTC. Protein sequence: CASRLSRDGFYEQYF.

Ten or more counts support this clonotype. This rearrangement joins TRBV28 to TRBJ2-7; unclear D gene. There are 12 residues in the CDR3. CDR1 MDHEN and CDR2 SYDVKM come from the germline V gene. Trimming stripped 2 bases from V and 6 bases from J, with 8 bases between. CDR3 region: CASSLKVLEQYF. The CDR3 region has the DNA TGTGCCAGCAGTTTAAAAGTTCTCGAGCAGTACTTC.